These T cell receptor beta chains were read from a single sample in a study of T cell responses to AZD1222 COVID-19 vaccine. This table comes from immunoSEQ multiplex PCR, and its TCRdb copy is limited to in-frame clones, with some not included. The data hold roughly 120,000 clones, with 80% to 90% observed a single time. This specimen was peripheral blood, taken 28 days after the second AZD1222 dose. The receptor set was obtained from an adult who received the AZD1222 COVID-19 vaccine. The CDR3 runs from the conserved cysteine through the conserved F or W. The order of the fields is clone size, J gene, CDR3 length, V gene, D gene, CDR3 DNA, CDR3 protein. The D gene is left open where the match is weak. Not every row has a clone size; where given, it reads once, few, many or a size class.

size: -; J: TRBJ1-3; length: 17; V: TRBV9; D: TRBD1; DNA: TGTGCCAGCAGCGCCGGGACAGGGATGTCCTCTGGAAACACCATATATTTT; CDR3: CASSAGTGMSSGNTIYF
size: -; J: TRBJ1-2; length: 15; V: TRBV10-3; D: -; DNA: TGTGCCATCAGTGAGTCAAACGGGGGGCCCTATGGCTACACCTTC; CDR3: CAISESNGGPYGYTF
size: -; J: TRBJ1-2; length: 13; V: TRBV5-1; D: TRBD1; DNA: TGCGCCAGCAGCCACGACAGGGGAGATGGCTACACCTTC; CDR3: CASSHDRGDGYTF
size: once; J: TRBJ2-3; length: 15; V: TRBV2; D: -; DNA: TGTGCCAGCAGGCAGAAGGGGTTGAGATCGGATACGCAGTATTTT; CDR3: CASRQKGLRSDTQYF
size: -; J: TRBJ2-7; length: 16; V: TRBV6-1; D: -; DNA: TGTGCCAGCAGTGAAGGATCAGGCCTCAGCTCCTACGAGCAGTACTTC; CDR3: CASSEGSGLSSYEQYF
size: -; J: TRBJ1-6; length: 14; V: TRBV11-1; D: -; DNA: TGTGCCAGCAGCGGGTACCAGTATAATTCACCCCTCCACTTT; CDR3: CASSGYQYNSPLHF
size: -; J: TRBJ1-2; length: 15; V: TRBV27; D: TRBD1; DNA: TGTGCCAGCAGTTCGCGACAGGGGGCCGGCTATGGCTACACCTTC; CDR3: CASSSRQGAGYGYTF
size: once; J: TRBJ2-6; length: 15; V: TRBV5-1; D: -; DNA: TGCGCCAGCAGTAATGGGACTTCTGGGGCCAACGTCCTGACTTTC; CDR3: CASSNGTSGANVLTF
size: -; J: TRBJ2-3; length: 15; V: TRBV5-1; D: -; DNA: TGCGCCAGTGCATCGCGGCCGCAGTCCACAGATACGCAGTATTTT; CDR3: CASASRPQSTDTQYF
size: -; J: TRBJ2-1; length: 15; V: TRBV7-6; D: -; DNA: TGTGCCAGCAGCTTACGACAGGCCACCTACAATGAGCAGTTCTTC; CDR3: CASSLRQATYNEQFF
size: -; J: TRBJ1-2; length: 14; V: TRBV5-4; D: -; DNA: TGTGCCAGCAGCTCGGGAGGGGAGAGGTATGGCTACACCTTC; CDR3: CASSSGGERYGYTF
size: -; J: TRBJ1-5; length: 14; V: TRBV18; D: -; DNA: TGTGCCAGCTCACCCGCGAGGGGGGATCAGCCCCAGCATTTT; CDR3: CASSPARGDQPQHF
size: once; J: TRBJ1-2; length: 13; V: TRBV18; D: -; DNA: TGTGCCAGCTCACCAGAAGCAGGGAATGGCTACACCTTC; CDR3: CASSPEAGNGYTF
size: -; J: TRBJ1-1; length: 13; V: TRBV19; D: -; DNA: TGTGCCAGTAGTACCACCCTGAACACTGAAGCTTTCTTT; CDR3: CASSTTLNTEAFF
size: once; J: TRBJ2-3; length: 17; V: TRBV4-1; D: TRBD2; DNA: TGCGCCAGCAGCCAAGATCATTGGGCGGGGGGCACAGATACGCAGTATTTT; CDR3: CASSQDHWAGGTDTQYF
size: -; J: TRBJ1-3; length: 16; V: TRBV27; D: -; DNA: TGTGCCAGCAGTTTTACGGGTATCGGCCCCGGAAACACCATATATTTT; CDR3: CASSFTGIGPGNTIYF
size: -; J: TRBJ2-7; length: 16; V: TRBV25-1; D: -; DNA: TGTGCCAGCAGTGGGACCGGGACCCTCAGCTCCTACGAGCAGTACTTC; CDR3: CASSGTGTLSSYEQYF
size: -; J: TRBJ1-1; length: 14; V: TRBV9; D: -; DNA: TGTGCCAGCAGCCCGGACAGTTCGAACACTGAAGCTTTCTTT; CDR3: CASSPDSSNTEAFF
size: -; J: TRBJ2-7; length: 14; V: TRBV29-1; D: TRBD2; DNA: TGCAGCGTAGAAGGGACTAGCGGGATCTACGAGCAGTACTTC; CDR3: CSVEGTSGIYEQYF
size: -; J: TRBJ1-2; length: 12; V: TRBV7-8; D: -; DNA: TGTGCCAGCAGCTTGGGGGTAAATGGCTACACCTTC; CDR3: CASSLGVNGYTF
size: -; J: TRBJ2-3; length: 18; V: TRBV11-2; D: TRBD2; DNA: TGTGCCAGCAGCCCCGGGACTAGCGGGAGGCCGGGCACAGATACGCAGTATTTT; CDR3: CASSPGTSGRPGTDTQYF
size: few; J: TRBJ2-7; length: 15; V: TRBV6-1; D: TRBD2; DNA: TGTGCCAGCAGTGAACTAGCGGGAGGTTCCTACGAGCAGTACTTC; CDR3: CASSELAGGSYEQYF
size: -; J: TRBJ2-1; length: 16; V: TRBV6-5; D: -; DNA: TGTGCCAGCAGTTACTCGAGTTTTTCTCAATACAATGAGCAGTTCTTC; CDR3: CASSYSSFSQYNEQFF
size: -; J: TRBJ2-5; length: 15; V: TRBV24-1; D: -; DNA: TGTGCCACCAGTGGGGGACTGTGGGCCCAAGAGACCCAGTACTTC; CDR3: CATSGGLWAQETQYF
size: -; J: TRBJ1-2; length: 16; V: TRBV7-9; D: TRBD1; DNA: TGTGCCAGCAGCTTATTTGGACAGGGGGTATCGTTTGGCTACACCTTC; CDR3: CASSLFGQGVSFGYTF
size: -; J: TRBJ2-7; length: 14; V: TRBV10-3; D: -; DNA: TGTGCCATCAGTCCGGACAATCGGGACCACGAGCAGTACTTC; CDR3: CAISPDNRDHEQYF
size: -; J: TRBJ1-4; length: 14; V: TRBV27; D: -; DNA: TGTGCCAGCAGCCCTGGGGACTCGAGGGAAAAACTGTTTTTT; CDR3: CASSPGDSREKLFF
size: -; J: TRBJ2-7; length: 13; V: TRBV19; D: -; DNA: TGTGCCAGTTTCGGAGTAGATTCCTACGAGCAGTACTTC; CDR3: CASFGVDSYEQYF
size: once; J: TRBJ1-2; length: 13; V: TRBV12-3/TRBV12-4; D: -; DNA: TGTGCCAGCAGTTTAAGACTCGTAAAGGGCTACACCTTC; CDR3: CASSLRLVKGYTF
size: -; J: TRBJ2-1; length: 13; V: TRBV19; D: -; DNA: TGTGCCAGTAGCTTCGACTCTTACAATGAGCAGTTCTTC; CDR3: CASSFDSYNEQFF
size: -; J: TRBJ2-2; length: 13; V: TRBV12-3/TRBV12-4; D: -; DNA: TGTGCCAGCAGCAGACAGATCACCGGGGAGCTGTTTTTT; CDR3: CASSRQITGELFF